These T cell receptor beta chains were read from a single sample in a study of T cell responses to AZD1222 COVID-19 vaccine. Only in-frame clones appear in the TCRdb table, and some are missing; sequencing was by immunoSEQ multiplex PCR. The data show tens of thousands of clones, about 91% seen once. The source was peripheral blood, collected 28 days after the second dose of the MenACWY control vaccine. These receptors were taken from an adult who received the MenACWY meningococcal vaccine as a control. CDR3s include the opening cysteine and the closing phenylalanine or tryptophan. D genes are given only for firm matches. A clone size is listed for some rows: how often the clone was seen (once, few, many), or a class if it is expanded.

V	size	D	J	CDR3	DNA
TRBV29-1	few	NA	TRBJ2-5	CSVWVGGTQYF	TGCAGCGTATGGGTGGGAGGGACCCAGTACTTC
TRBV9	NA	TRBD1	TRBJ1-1	CASSIGTGAMNTEAFF	TGTGCCAGCAGCATAGGGACAGGTGCCATGAACACTGAAGCTTTCTTT
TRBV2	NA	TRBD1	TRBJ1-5	CASRRTGDKQPQHF	TGTGCCAGCAGACGGACAGGGGATAAACAGCCCCAGCATTTT
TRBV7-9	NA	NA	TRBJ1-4	CASSMSGRNEKLFF	TGTGCCAGCAGCATGTCGGGCCGAAATGAAAAACTGTTTTTT
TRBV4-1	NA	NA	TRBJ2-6	CASSPSLGRNSGANVLTF	TGCGCCAGCAGCCCAAGTCTAGGACGGAACTCTGGGGCCAACGTCCTGACTTTC
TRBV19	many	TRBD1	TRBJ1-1	CASSVGTGAEAFF	TGTGCCAGTAGTGTTGGGACAGGGGCTGAAGCTTTCTTT
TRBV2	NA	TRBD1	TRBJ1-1	CASRGTENTEAFF	TGTGCCAGCAGGGGGACAGAGAACACTGAAGCTTTCTTT
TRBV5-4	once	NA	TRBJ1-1	CASSSRGRVGTEAFF	TGTGCCAGCAGCTCCCGGGGCAGGGTGGGGACTGAAGCTTTCTTT
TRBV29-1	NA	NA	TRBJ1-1	CSVCSGVSEAFF	TGCAGCGTTTGTTCAGGGGTCTCTGAAGCTTTCTTT
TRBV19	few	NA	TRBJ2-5	CASSIRTGAQGTQYF	TGTGCCAGTAGTATTCGGACGGGGGCCCAGGGGACCCAGTACTTC
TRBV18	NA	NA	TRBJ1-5	CASSPSEGSNQPQHF	TGTGCCAGCTCACCAAGTGAAGGAAGCAATCAGCCCCAGCATTTT
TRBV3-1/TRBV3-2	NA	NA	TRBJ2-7	CASSRRQYEQYF	TGTGCCAGCAGCCGACGGCAGTACGAGCAGTACTTC
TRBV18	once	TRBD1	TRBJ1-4	CASSPDRDSNEKLFF	TGTGCCAGCTCACCCGACAGGGACTCTAATGAAAAACTGTTTTTT
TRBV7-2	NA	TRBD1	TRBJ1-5	CASSSAQDRGYGNQPQHF	TGTGCCAGCAGCTCGGCTCAGGACAGGGGTTATGGCAATCAGCCCCAGCATTTT
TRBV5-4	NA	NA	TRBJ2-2	CASSLFGSTGELFF	TGTGCCAGCAGCTTATTTGGGTCCACCGGGGAGCTGTTTTTT
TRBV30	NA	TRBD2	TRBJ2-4	CAWSRLARGQNIQYF	TGTGCCTGGTCCCGACTAGCGAGAGGCCAAAACATTCAGTACTTC
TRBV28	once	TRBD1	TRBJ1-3	CASRTTGATAGNTIYF	TGTGCCAGCCGAACGACAGGGGCTACCGCTGGAAACACCATATATTTT
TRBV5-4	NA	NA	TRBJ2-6	CASSAITGPSSGANVLTF	TGTGCCAGCAGCGCCATAACAGGGCCGAGCTCTGGGGCCAACGTCCTGACTTTC
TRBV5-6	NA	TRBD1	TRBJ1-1	CASSLWGQQNTEAFF	TGTGCCAGCAGCCTATGGGGACAGCAGAACACTGAAGCTTTCTTT
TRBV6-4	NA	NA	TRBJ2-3	CASRRDPHSTDTQYF	TGTGCCAGCAGACGGGACCCTCACTCCACAGATACGCAGTATTTT
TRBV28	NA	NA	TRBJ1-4	CASTTDEGEKPFF	TGTGCCAGCACCACTGACGAAGGGGAAAAACCGTTTTTT
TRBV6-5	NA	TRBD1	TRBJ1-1	CASSRQGHAEAFF	TGTGCCAGCAGCCGACAGGGGCACGCTGAAGCTTTCTTT
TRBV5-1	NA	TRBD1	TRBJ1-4	CASSLTGGTNEKLFF	TGCGCCAGCAGCTTAACAGGGGGGACTAATGAAAAACTGTTTTTT
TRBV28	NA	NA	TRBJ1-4	CASSLAQSNEKLFF	TGTGCCAGCAGTTTAGCGCAGAGTAATGAAAAACTGTTTTTT
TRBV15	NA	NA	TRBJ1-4	CATSRVGQSGEKLFF	TGTGCCACCAGCAGAGTGGGGCAGTCAGGAGAAAAACTGTTTTTT
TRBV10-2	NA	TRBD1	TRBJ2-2	CASKSDRGPTGELFF	TGCGCCAGCAAATCAGACAGGGGACCCACCGGGGAGCTGTTTTTT
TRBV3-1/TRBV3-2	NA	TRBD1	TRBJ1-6	CASSQPGQGGNSPLHF	TGTGCCAGCAGCCAACCGGGACAGGGAGGAAATTCACCCCTCCACTTT
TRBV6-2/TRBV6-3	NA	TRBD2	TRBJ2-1	CASSPGRAEVYNEQFF	TGTGCCAGCAGCCCCGGGAGGGCCGAGGTATACAATGAGCAGTTCTTC
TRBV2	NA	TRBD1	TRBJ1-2	CASSPDRGDGGYTF	TGTGCCAGCAGTCCGGACAGGGGGGATGGAGGCTACACCTTC
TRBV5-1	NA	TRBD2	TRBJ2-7	CASKGNGLAGGPTYEQYF	TGCGCCAGCAAGGGCAACGGTCTAGCGGGGGGGCCCACCTACGAGCAGTACTTC
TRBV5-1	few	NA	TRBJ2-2	CASSLKDRTNTGELFF	TGCGCCAGCAGCTTGAAGGATCGAACGAACACCGGGGAGCTGTTTTTT
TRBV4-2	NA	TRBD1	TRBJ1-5	CASSQEIKGTGNQPQHF	TGTGCCAGCAGCCAAGAGATTAAAGGGACAGGGAATCAGCCCCAGCATTTT
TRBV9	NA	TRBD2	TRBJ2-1	CASSGLAGGFNNEQFF	TGTGCCAGCAGCGGACTAGCGGGGGGTTTCAACAATGAGCAGTTCTTC
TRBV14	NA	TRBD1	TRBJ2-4	CASSQHPSGQGLAKNIQYF	TGTGCCAGCAGCCAACATCCCTCCGGACAGGGACTAGCCAAAAACATTCAGTACTTC
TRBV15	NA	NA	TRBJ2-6	CATRAAGIMGIGANVLTF	TGTGCCACCAGGGCAGCAGGTATCATGGGGATTGGGGCCAACGTCCTGACTTTC
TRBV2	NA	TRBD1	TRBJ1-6	CATSKGQQNSPLHF	TGTGCCACCAGTAAGGGACAGCAAAATTCACCCCTCCACTTT
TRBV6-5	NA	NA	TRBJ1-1	CASSRRSDNTEAFF	TGTGCCAGCAGTCGACGGTCAGATAACACTGAAGCTTTCTTT
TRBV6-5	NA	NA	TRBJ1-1	CASRRTENTEAFF	TGTGCCAGCAGAAGGACAGAGAACACTGAAGCTTTCTTT
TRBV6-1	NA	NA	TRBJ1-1	CASSEARGTEAFF	TGTGCCAGCAGTGAAGCGAGAGGCACTGAAGCTTTCTTT
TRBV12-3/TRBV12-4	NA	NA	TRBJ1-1	CASSLVGTSFF	TGTGCCAGCAGTTTGGTTGGGACGTCTTTCTTT
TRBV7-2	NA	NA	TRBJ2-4	CASSFGVAKNIQYF	TGTGCCAGCAGCTTCGGGGTGGCCAAAAACATTCAGTACTTC
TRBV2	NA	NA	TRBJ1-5	CASSDTRGNQPQHF	TGTGCCAGCAGTGATACCAGGGGCAATCAGCCCCAGCATTTT
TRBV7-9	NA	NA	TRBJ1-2	CASSLATDYGYTF	TGTGCCAGCAGCTTAGCGACGGACTATGGCTACACCTTC
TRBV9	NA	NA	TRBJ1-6	CASRKETGDNSPLHF	TGTGCCAGCAGGAAAGAGACGGGGGATAATTCACCCCTCCACTTT
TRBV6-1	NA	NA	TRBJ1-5	CASSERGGAWGNQPQHF	TGTGCCAGCAGTGAGAGGGGAGGGGCATGGGGCAATCAGCCCCAGCATTTT
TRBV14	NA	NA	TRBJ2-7	CASSQEVGREQYF	TGTGCCAGCAGCCAAGAGGTAGGGCGGGAGCAGTACTTC
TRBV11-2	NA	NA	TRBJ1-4	CASSQGILGDEKLFF	TGTGCCAGCAGCCAAGGCATTTTGGGGGATGAAAAACTGTTTTTT
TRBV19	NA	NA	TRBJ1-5	CASTPQRGNQPQHF	TGTGCCAGTACCCCCCAGAGGGGGAATCAGCCCCAGCATTTT
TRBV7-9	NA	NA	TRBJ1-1	CASSATGAKNTEAFF	TGTGCCAGCAGCGCCACCGGGGCCAAGAACACTGAAGCTTTCTTT
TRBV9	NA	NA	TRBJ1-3	CASSVGGLGSPGNTIYF	TGTGCCAGCAGCGTAGGGGGGTTGGGGAGCCCGGGAAACACCATATATTTT
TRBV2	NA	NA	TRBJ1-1	CASSEMGVGNTEAFF	TGTGCCAGCAGTGAAATGGGGGTCGGGAACACTGAAGCTTTCTTT
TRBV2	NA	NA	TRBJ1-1	CASEDGSETEAFF	TGTGCCAGCGAGGACGGAAGCGAGACTGAAGCTTTCTTT
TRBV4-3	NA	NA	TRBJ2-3	CASSQAPGGTDTQYF	TGCGCCAGCAGCCAAGCCCCAGGGGGCACAGATACGCAGTATTTT
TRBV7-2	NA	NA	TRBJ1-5	CASSLRGNQPQHF	TGTGCCAGCAGCTTAAGGGGAAATCAGCCCCAGCATTTT
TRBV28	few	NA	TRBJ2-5	CASRLLGGQETQYF	TGTGCCAGCAGACTTCTAGGGGGCCAAGAGACCCAGTACTTC
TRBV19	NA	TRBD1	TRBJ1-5	CASSWTGDSNQPQHF	TGTGCCAGTAGTTGGACAGGGGATAGCAATCAGCCCCAGCATTTT
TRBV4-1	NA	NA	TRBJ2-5	CASSQEPGVETQYF	TGCGCCAGCAGCCAAGAACCAGGGGTAGAGACCCAGTACTTC
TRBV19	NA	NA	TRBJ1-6	CASSTALGGNNSPLHF	TGTGCCAGTAGTACCGCCCTCGGGGGAAATAATTCACCCCTCCACTTT
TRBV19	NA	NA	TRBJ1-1	CASKGVGQENTEAFF	TGTGCCAGTAAGGGAGTTGGGCAGGAGAACACTGAAGCTTTCTTT